A selection of T cell receptor beta chains follows, all from one sample in a study of cytotoxic CD8 clonotypes in ibrutinib-treated CLL. The method was immunoSEQ multiplex PCR; TCRdb's version includes in-frame clones alone and lacks a portion of them. The repertoire has approximately 330,000 clones, approximately 80% of them found once; the top ten carry about 6.3%. The material sequenced was PBMCs, taken before ibrutinib treatment. The receptors were gathered from a human donor with chronic lymphocytic leukemia. Each CDR3 is given with its conserved first and last residue. Each record gives: V gene, J gene, CDR3 protein.

TRBV30,TRBJ2-1,CAWSGLGASYNEQFF
TRBV9,TRBJ2-1,CASSVGQGMYNEQFF
TRBV19,TRBJ1-5,CASSATGTHSNQPQHF
TRBV4-1,TRBJ2-7,CASSQGQRGTYEQYF
TRBV30,TRBJ2-6,CAWKQGAMSGANVLTF
TRBV19,TRBJ1-2,CASSPMGGGANYGYTF
TRBV4-1,TRBJ1-5,CASSQGFGNQPQHF
TRBV4-3,TRBJ2-1,CASSGTSGMRYNEQFF
TRBV25-1,TRBJ2-1,CASSEGWGPYNEQFF
TRBV10-3,TRBJ2-7,CAISDGRAGGRTTYEQYF
TRBV13,TRBJ2-5,CASSPYRGRETQYF
TRBV5-4,TRBJ2-7,CASSFFSGAEQYF
TRBV7-2,TRBJ2-7,CASSLVWTSREQYF
TRBV19,TRBJ1-5,CASSNWDRGFRQPQHF
TRBV6-4,TRBJ1-5,CASSGDRHQPQHF
TRBV6-1,TRBJ1-4,CASSEILTATNEKLFF
TRBV15,TRBJ1-1,CATSREGWTEAFF